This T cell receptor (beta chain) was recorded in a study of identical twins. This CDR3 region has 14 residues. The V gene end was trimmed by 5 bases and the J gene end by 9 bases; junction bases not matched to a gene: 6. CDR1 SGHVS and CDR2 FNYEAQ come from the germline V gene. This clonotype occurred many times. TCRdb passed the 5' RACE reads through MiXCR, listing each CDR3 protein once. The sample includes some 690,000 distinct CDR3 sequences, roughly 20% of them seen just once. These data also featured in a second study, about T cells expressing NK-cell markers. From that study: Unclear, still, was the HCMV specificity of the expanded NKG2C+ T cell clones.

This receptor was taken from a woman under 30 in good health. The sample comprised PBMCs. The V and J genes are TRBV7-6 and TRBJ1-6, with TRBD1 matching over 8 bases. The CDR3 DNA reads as TGTGCCAGCAGCACAGGACAGGGCCTTTCACCCCTCCACTTT. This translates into CASSTGQGLSPLHF.